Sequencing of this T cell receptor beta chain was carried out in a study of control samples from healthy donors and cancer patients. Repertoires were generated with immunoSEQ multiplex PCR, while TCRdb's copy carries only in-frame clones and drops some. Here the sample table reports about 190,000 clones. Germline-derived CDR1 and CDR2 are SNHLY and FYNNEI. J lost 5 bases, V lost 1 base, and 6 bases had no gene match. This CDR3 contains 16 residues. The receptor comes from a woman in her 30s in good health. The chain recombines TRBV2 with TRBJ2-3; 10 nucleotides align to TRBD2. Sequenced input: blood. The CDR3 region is CASSEGASGGGDTQYF. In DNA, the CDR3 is TGTGCCAGCAGTGAAGGTGCTAGCGGGGGAGGAGATACGCAGTATTTT.